What follows are 16 T cell receptor beta chains derived from one specimen sequenced in a study of cytotoxic CD8 clonotypes in ibrutinib-treated CLL (dated by TCRdb to the early 2020s). The sample's time point, from its label and the paper: progressive disease on ibrutinib. The method was the immunoSEQ multiplex PCR assay. The clones in this table, taken by TCRdb from immuneACCESS, are in-frame only. Not every clone is retained; where verified, under half of the shortfall comes from an unresolved V gene, and the cause of the rest is unknown. For this sample the table gives about 25,000 clones, of which approximately 71% were detected only once. The ten largest clones capture approximately 50% of the sample. The sequencing used PBMCs, collected at disease progression, from a patient treated with ibrutinib. Receptors originate from a human donor with chronic lymphocytic leukemia.

The gene calls are TRBV5-1 and TRBJ1-1; tentatively, D is TRBD1 (5 bases). This CDR3 has 16 amino acids. Germline CDR1 is SGHRS and CDR2 is YFSETQ. V was clipped by 7 bases and J by 5 bases, with 24 bases between them. CDR3 sequence reads: CASGILSGGAWTEAFF. The CDR3 nucleotides read TGCGCCAGCGGCATACTTTCCGGCGGGGCATGGACTGAAGCTTTCTTT.

The gene calls are TRBV5-4 and TRBJ1-4, with a weak D call TRBD1 (5 bases). This CDR3 contains 15 residues. CDR1 is SGHNT and CDR2 is YYREEE in the germline V gene (reference sequence). V was pared by 0 bases and J by 3 bases, with 9 bases between. The CDR3 reads CASSLALGANEKLFF. For the CDR3, the DNA is TGTGCCAGCAGCTTGGCCCTGGGGGCTAATGAAAAACTGTTTTTT.

This rearrangement joins TRBV7-9 to TRBJ1-2; 8 nucleotides match TRBD1. CDR1 SEHNR and CDR2 FQNEAQ come from the germline V gene (reference sequence). CDR3 size: 17 residues. The ends lost 3 bases at V and 0 bases at J; junction bases unmatched: 9. This CDR3 reads CASSLGFGQGPNYGYTF. CDR3 nucleotides: TGTGCCAGCAGCTTGGGGTTTGGACAGGGACCTAACTATGGCTACACCTTC.

This clone occurred a few times. This rearrangement joins TRBV18 to TRBJ1-2; no clear D gene. V was clipped by 3 bases and J by 6 bases, with 17 bases between them. Germline V gene lookup returns CDR1 KGHSH and CDR2 LQKENI. The CDR3 is 15 amino acids. CDR3 DNA sequence: TGTGCCAGCTCACCCCCAGGCGCGTCCCGAGATGGCTACACCTTC. Translating gives CASSPPGASRDGYTF.

Concerning this clone: Other DNA sequences in this sample translate to the same CDR3. This sequence joins TRBV5-1 and TRBJ2-7; possibly TRBD1 for D (6 bases). Germline assignment: CDR1 SGHRS and CDR2 YFSETQ. CDR3 length: 13 residues. V lost 2 bases to trimming and J lost 1 base, with 7 bases between them. In nucleotides, the CDR3 is TGCGCCAGCAGCTTAGGACAGTCCTACGAGCAGTACTTC. Its translation: CASSLGQSYEQYF.

This clone was found a few times. This chain links TRBV9 with TRBJ1-2; 7 bases align to TRBD1. Germline V gives CDR1 SGDLS, CDR2 YYNGEE. Trimming cost V 5 bases and J 7 bases; bases outside gene matches: 17. The CDR3 consists of 16 residues. The CDR3 bases are TGTGCCAGCAGTCAGACAGGGTACTTTCGGTCTTTTGGCTACACCTTC. Residues: CASSQTGYFRSFGYTF.

The chain is built from TRBV11-2 and TRBJ1-1; a possible D gene is TRBD1 (5 bases). Germline-derived CDR1 and CDR2 are SGHAT and FQNNGV. This CDR3 is built from 12 residues. Deletions cut 2 bases from V and 6 bases from J, with 7 bases between. In nucleotides, the CDR3 is TGTGCCAGCAGCTTAAAGGGACCTGAAGCTTTCTTT. Translation gives CASSLKGPEAFF.

V usage is TRBV7-9 and J usage is TRBJ1-2, with 8 bases aligning to TRBD1. V trimming: 5 bases; J trimming: 4 bases; junction bases outside the gene matches: 6. The CDR3 totals 14 residues. CDR1 is SEHNR, CDR2 FQNEAQ, per germline (reference sequence). The CDR3 spells CASSKGQGRYGYTF. The CDR3 DNA sequence: TGTGCCAGCAGCAAAGGACAGGGCCGCTATGGCTACACCTTC. The complete variable domain, with remaining parts taken from reference TRBV7-9 and TRBJ1-2, reads DTGVSQNPRHKITKRGQNVTFRCDPISEHNRLYWYRQTLGQGPEFLTYFQNEAQLEKSRLLSDRFSAERPKGSFSTLEIQRTEQGDSAMYLCASSKGQGRYGYTFGSGTRLTVV.

V is TRBV30 and J is TRBJ2-3; D gene ambiguous. The germline CDR1 and CDR2 sequences are GTSNPN and SVGIG (reference sequence). The CDR3 extends over 12 amino acids. V was trimmed by 0 bases and J by 4 bases, leaving 5 bases between them. The CDR3 coding sequence is TGTGCCTGGAGTGTAAGAGCAGATACGCAGTATTTT. It yields the protein CAWSVRADTQYF.

In its sample, this clone was seen a few times. The rearrangement links TRBV9 to TRBJ2-1, with 12 bases lining up with TRBD2. V lost 0 bases and J lost 6; bases outside the gene matches: 4. The CDR3 spans 16 residues. Germline V gene data show CDR1 as SGDLS and CDR2 as YYNGEE. The CDR3 sequence is CASSVGSSGGANEQFF. In DNA form, the CDR3 reads TGTGCCAGCAGCGTAGGTTCTAGCGGGGGGGCCAATGAGCAGTTCTTC. The complete variable domain, with remaining parts taken from reference TRBV9 and TRBJ2-1, reads DSGVTQTPKHLITATGQRVTLRCSPRSGDLSVYWYQQSLDQGLQFLIQYYNGEERAKGNILERFSAQQFPDLHSELNLSSLELGDSALYFCASSVGSSGGANEQFFGPGTRLTVL.

V usage is TRBV5-1 and J usage is TRBJ2-7; D is perhaps TRBD1 or TRBD2 (5 bases each). The length of the CDR3 is 14 residues. The V and J ends lost 0 bases and 3 bases respectively, with 10 bases between them. CDR1 SGHRS and CDR2 YFSETQ come from the germline V gene. The DNA of the CDR3 is TGCGCCAGCAGCTTGGAGGGGACCGTCTACGAGCAGTACTTC. Amino acids: CASSLEGTVYEQYF.

This clone appeared a few times. The V gene is TRBV4-2, the J gene TRBJ2-5; 8 bases line up with TRBD2. CDR1 is LGHNA, CDR2 YNFKEQ, per germline. The CDR3 sequence is 14 residues long. With V trimmed by 4 bases and J by 4 bases, 5 bases remained unmatched. CDR3 sequence reads: CASSPQAGGETQYF. The CDR3 coding sequence is TGTGCCAGCAGCCCTCAGGCGGGAGGAGAGACCCAGTACTTC.

This clone was counted between two and nine times. The chain is built from TRBV15 and TRBJ2-5; 9 bases are a match to TRBD1. The V gene end was trimmed by 1 base and the J gene end by 4 bases; junction bases not matched to a gene: 4. This CDR3 comprises 15 residues. The germline V gene has CDR1 LNHNV and CDR2 YYDKDF (reference sequence). This CDR3 is CATSRARTGAETQYF. CDR3 bases: TGTGCCACCAGCAGAGCCCGGACAGGGGCAGAGACCCAGTACTTC.

This clone is labeled medium-sized. V gene TRBV7-6 combines with J gene TRBJ2-1; TRBD2 is a possible D gene (5 bases). Germline CDR1 reads SGHVS; CDR2 reads FNYEAQ. The CDR3 loop spans 13 amino acids. V was clipped by 2 bases and J by 6 bases, with 8 bases between them. The CDR3 sequence: CASSLNRGNEQFF. The CDR3 DNA sequence: TGTGCCAGCAGCTTAAATCGGGGCAATGAGCAGTTCTTC.

This clone was detected only a few times. This rearrangement joins TRBV5-4 to TRBJ2-7; TRBD1 matches 8 bases. J gave up 7 bases and V 3 bases, and 6 bases lay outside the gene matches. There are 13 residues in the CDR3. Germline V CDR1 and CDR2: SGHNT, YYREEE (reference sequence). CDR3 coding DNA: TGTGCCAGCAGCTACCGACAGGGGTGGGAGCAGTACTTC. This sequence encodes CASSYRQGWEQYF.

J is TRBJ1-1 and V is TRBV5-1, with a tentative D call TRBD1 (6 bases). V was clipped by 0 bases and J by 6 bases, with 12 bases between them. CDR3 length: 14 amino acids. Germline CDR1 reads SGHRS; CDR2 reads YFSETQ. Here the CDR3 DNA reads TGCGCCAGCAGCTTGGCTGCCGGGGGGCCTGAAGCTTTCTTT. It yields the protein CASSLAAGGPEAFF.